This T cell receptor beta chain was sequenced for a study of blood T cell repertoires in COVID-19. Overall study: Samples taken during acute and convalescent COVID-19 were collected in the United States, Italy and Spain. T cells, B-cell-depleted T cells, or PBMCs supplied cDNA or gDNA.

Looked up from germline, CDR1 is SGDLS and CDR2 is YYNGEE. This CDR3 comprises 13 residues. The germline V and J ends were trimmed by 0 bases and 4 bases, with 7 bases remaining between them. As originally analysed: Scientists estimated how many nucleated cells there were by amplifying reference gene primers. Some clones are missing from TCRdb's copy, which holds only in-frame ones; the method was immunoSEQ multiplex PCR. V and J calls and clone size are those listed in that table; D and trimming were worked out from the DNA. In the table there are over 120,000 clones, approximately 88% of which are singletons.

Specimen: peripheral blood. This TCR was sampled from a woman aged 45-65 years with acute or convalescent COVID-19. V usage is TRBV9 and J usage is TRBJ2-5; D is ambiguous. CDR3 amino acids: CASSVVGGETQYF. Written as DNA, the CDR3 is TGTGCCAGCAGCGTAGTAGGCGGAGAGACCCAGTACTTC.